This TCR beta chain originates from a study of blood T cell repertoires in COVID-19. As for the study in general: In each case, the material was cDNA or gDNA derived from T cells, B-cell-depleted T cells, or PBMCs.

J lost 0 bases, V lost 6 bases, and 8 bases had no gene match. The CDR3 loop spans 15 amino acids. Germline CDR1 and CDR2: SQVTM and ANQGSEA. This table comes from immunoSEQ multiplex PCR, and its TCRdb copy is limited to in-frame clones, with some not included. This table has under 250,000 clones, about 84% appearing once. Material: PBMCs or T cells enriched from blood (not recorded which). V gene TRBV29-1 combines with J gene TRBJ2-3; 8 bases are shared with TRBD2. The source of this sequence is a man aged 25-45 years with acute COVID-19. CDR3 nucleotide sequence: TGCAGCGTCACGGGGGGGGGACGCAGCACAGATACGCAGTATTTT. Its translation is CSVTGGGRSTDTQYF.